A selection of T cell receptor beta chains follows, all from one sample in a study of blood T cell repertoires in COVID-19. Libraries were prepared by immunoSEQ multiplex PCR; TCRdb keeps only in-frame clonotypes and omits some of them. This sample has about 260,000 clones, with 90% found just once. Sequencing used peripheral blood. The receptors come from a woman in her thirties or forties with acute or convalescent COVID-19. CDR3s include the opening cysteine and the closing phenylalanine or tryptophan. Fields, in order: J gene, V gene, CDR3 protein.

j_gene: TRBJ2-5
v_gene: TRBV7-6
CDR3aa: CASSLPGSGETQYF

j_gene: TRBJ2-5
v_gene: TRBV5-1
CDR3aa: CASSSGAPYQETQYF

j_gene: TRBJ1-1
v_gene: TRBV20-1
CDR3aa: CSATTGMTAFF

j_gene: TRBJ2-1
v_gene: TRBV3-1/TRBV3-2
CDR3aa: CASSQVALAGGNEQFF

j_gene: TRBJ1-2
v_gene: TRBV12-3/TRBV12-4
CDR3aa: CASRREGGYGYTF

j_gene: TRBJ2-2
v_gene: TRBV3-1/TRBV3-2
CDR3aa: CASRPTPRGGMDGELFF

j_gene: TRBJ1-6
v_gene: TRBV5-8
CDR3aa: CASSPLERPGSPLHF

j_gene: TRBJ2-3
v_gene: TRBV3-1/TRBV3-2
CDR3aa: CASRGGYLTDTQYF

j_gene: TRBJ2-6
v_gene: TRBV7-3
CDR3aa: CASSPGTGGFSGANVLTF

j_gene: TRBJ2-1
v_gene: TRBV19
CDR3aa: CASSSPLRDRHNEQFF

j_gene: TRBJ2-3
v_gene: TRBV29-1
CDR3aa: CSVDDRATNTQYF

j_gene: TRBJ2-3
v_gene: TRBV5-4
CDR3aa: CASSLGAGMTDTQYF

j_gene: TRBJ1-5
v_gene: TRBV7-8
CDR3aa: CASSLEWEGRVNQPQHF

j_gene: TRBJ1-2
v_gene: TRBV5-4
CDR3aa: CASTRGRGLLYGYTF

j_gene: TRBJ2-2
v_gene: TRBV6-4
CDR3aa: CASSSERTGELFF

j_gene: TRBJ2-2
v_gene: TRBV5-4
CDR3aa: CASSFLGQGSGELFF

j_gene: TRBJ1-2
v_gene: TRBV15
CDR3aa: CATSREGQAGGYTF

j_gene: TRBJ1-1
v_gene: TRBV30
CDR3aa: CAWRADRVLTEAFF

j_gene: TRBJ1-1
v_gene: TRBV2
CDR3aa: CASNLDPEAFF

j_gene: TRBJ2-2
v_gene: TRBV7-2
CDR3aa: CASSPAAGSGTGELFF

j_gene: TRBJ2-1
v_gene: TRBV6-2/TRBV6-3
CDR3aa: CASSYFRGGAGEQFF

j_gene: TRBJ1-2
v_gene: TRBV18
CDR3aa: CASSPQGTGGTSGYTF

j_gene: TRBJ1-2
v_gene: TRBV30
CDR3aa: CAWSVPWDREKYGYTF

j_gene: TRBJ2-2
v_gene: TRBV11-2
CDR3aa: CASSPLGTDFTGELFF

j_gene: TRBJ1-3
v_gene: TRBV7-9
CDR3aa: CASTPTGAGNTIYF

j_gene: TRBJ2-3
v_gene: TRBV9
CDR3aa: CASSRGGVLATDTQYF

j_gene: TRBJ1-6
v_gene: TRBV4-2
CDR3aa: CASSSRGGDSPLHF

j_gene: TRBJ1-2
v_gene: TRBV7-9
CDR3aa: CASSLGFGTGALFHGYTF

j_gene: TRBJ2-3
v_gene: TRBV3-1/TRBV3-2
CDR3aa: CASSQSPAAGTDTQYF

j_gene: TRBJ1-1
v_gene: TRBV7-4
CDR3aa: CASSGLRVFF

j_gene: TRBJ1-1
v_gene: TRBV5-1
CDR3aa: CASSLEGEGGGEAFF

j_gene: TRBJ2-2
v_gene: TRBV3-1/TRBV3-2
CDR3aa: CASTGQGVTGELFF

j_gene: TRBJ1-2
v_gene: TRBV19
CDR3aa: CASSTRDSYGYTF

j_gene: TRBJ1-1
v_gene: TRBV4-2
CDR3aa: CASSQEYRGAGAFF

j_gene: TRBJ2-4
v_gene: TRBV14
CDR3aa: CASSQGEGGKNIQYF

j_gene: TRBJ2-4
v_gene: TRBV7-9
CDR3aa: CASSLDGRGGNIQYF

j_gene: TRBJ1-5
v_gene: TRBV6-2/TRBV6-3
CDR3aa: CASSSDRQGLNQPQHF

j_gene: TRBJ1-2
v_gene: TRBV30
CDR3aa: CASPYRGSANYGYTF

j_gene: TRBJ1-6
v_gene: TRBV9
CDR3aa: CASSPRTDNSPLHF

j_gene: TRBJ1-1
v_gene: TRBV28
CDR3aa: CASSLQGSNTEAFF

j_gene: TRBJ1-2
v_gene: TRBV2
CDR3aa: CAGRGQVYGYTF

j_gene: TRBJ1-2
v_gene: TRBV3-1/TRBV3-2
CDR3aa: CASSQGGRYGYTF

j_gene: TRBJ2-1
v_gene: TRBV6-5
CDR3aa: CASRQTSGGINEQFF

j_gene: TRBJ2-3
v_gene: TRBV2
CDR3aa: CASSPRGRSDTQYF